This entry lists 2 T cell receptor beta chains sequenced from one sample in a study of T-cell reconstitution after alpha-beta-depleted transplantation in children. Using unique molecular identifiers, the investigators prepared the TCRbeta library. MiXCR was run by TCRdb on the PCR reads, yielding one entry per CDR3 protein. Here the sample spans over 200,000 distinct CDR3 sequences, 17% being singletons. The source material was PBMCs, mostly from graft donor cells, sampled 360 days after TCRalphabeta/CD19-depleted stem cell transplant. The receptors come from a male patient between 2 and 9 years old who had a stem cell transplant for acute lymphoblastic leukemia, so the T cells may come from the graft donor.

This clonotype was counted between two and nine times. The genes are TRBV5-1 and TRBJ2-7; D tentatively fits TRBD1 or TRBD2 (5 bases each). This CDR3 has 14 amino acids. CDR1 is SGHRS and CDR2 is YFSETQ in the germline V gene. The V gene lost 7 bases and the J gene lost 6 bases, with 20 bases spanning the gap. This CDR3 is CASATGTEALEQYF. The CDR3 coding sequence is TGCGCCAGCGCGACGGGGACGGAAGCCCTCGAGCAGTACTTC.

This rearrangement joins TRBV3-1 to TRBJ2-1; TRBD1 matches 9 bases. Per germline, CDR1 LGHDT and CDR2 YNNKEL (reference sequence). The V gene end was trimmed by 3 bases and the J gene end by 0 bases; junction bases not matched to a gene: 6. The CDR3 runs to 17 residues. CDR3 sequence: CASSHYLTGGSYNEQFF. CDR3 DNA sequence: TGTGCCAGCAGCCACTACCTGACAGGGGGCTCCTACAATGAGCAGTTCTTC.